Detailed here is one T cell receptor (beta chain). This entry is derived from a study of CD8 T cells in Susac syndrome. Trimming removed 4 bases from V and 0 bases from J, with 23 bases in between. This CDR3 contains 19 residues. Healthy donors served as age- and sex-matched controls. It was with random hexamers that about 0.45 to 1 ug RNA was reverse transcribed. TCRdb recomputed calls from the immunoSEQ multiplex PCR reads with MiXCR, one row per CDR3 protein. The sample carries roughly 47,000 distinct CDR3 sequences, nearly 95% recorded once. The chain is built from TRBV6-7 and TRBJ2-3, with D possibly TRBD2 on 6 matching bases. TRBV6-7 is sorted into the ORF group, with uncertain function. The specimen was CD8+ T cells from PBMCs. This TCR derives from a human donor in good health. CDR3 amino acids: CASSSPCGGRSGSTDTQYF. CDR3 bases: TGTGCCAGCAGTTCCCCCTGTGGTGGGAGGTCAGGTAGCACAGATACGCAGTATTTT.